One and the same sample provided the 10 T cell receptor beta chains below, sequenced in a study of Ad26.COV2.S vaccination and SARS-CoV-2 variants. The table came from immunoSEQ multiplex PCR; TCRdb's copy has only in-frame clones and leaves some out. The sample includes fewer than 50,000 clones, about 83% of them seen just once. Sequences were derived from peripheral blood, sampled after recovery from COVID-19. Source of these receptors: a human donor who had recovered from COVID-19.

The rearrangement uses TRBV18 and TRBJ1-1; the D is unclear. Trimming pared 0 bases from V and 2 bases from J, leaving 10 bases between. This CDR3 is 15 amino acids long. CDR1 KGHSH and CDR2 LQKENI come from the germline V gene. CDR3 coding DNA: TGTGCCAGCTCACCACCAGGCCGATCAAACACTGAAGCTTTCTTT. Protein: CASSPPGRSNTEAFF.

The chain is built from TRBV11-2 and TRBJ1-1; D might be TRBD1 (6 bases). Germline V lookup: CDR1 SGHAT, CDR2 FQNNGV. The CDR3 extends over 14 amino acids. V lost 1 base and J 8 bases, leaving 14 bases between the germline ends. CDR3 in DNA: TGTGCCAGCAGCTTAGCTTTTCTCGACAGGGAAGCTTTCTTT. Translated, it gives CASSLAFLDREAFF. The full variable domain, completed using reference TRBV11-2 and TRBJ1-1, is EAGVAQSPRYKIIEKRQSVAFWCNPISGHATLYWYQQILGQGPKLLIQFQNNGVVDDSQLPKDRFSAERLKGVDSTLKIQPAKLEDSAVYLCASSLAFLDREAFFGQGTRLTVV.

The chain links TRBV6-5 to TRBJ2-7; D perhaps matches TRBD1 (6 bases). The CDR3 is made up of 14 amino acids. The germline V and J ends were trimmed by 5 bases and 1 base, with 12 bases remaining between them. CDR1 and CDR2 (germline): MNHEY, SVGAGI. CDR3 protein: CASSRAGESYEQYV. CDR3 bases: TGTGCCAGCAGTAGGGCAGGGGAATCCTACGAGCAGTACGTC.

This rearrangement joins TRBV5-8 to TRBJ1-2, with TRBD1 identical over 10 bases. V dropped 3 bases and J dropped 8; count of bases not matched to a gene: 7. Looked up from germline, CDR1 is SGHTS and CDR2 is YDEGEE. The CDR3 contains 14 residues. This CDR3 is CASSSTGGKWGYTF. CDR3 in DNA: TGTGCCAGCAGCTCGACAGGGGGCAAATGGGGCTACACCTTC.

The chain employs TRBV29-1 and TRBJ1-1; D perhaps matches TRBD1 (6 bases). The germline V gene has CDR1 SQVTM and CDR2 ANQGSEA. V lost 5 bases to trimming and J lost 11 bases, with 24 bases between them. The CDR3 loop spans 14 amino acids. For the CDR3, the DNA is TGCAGCGTTAACCCCCGGGACGCCGGGGGGGGCGCTTTCTTT. It is translated as CSVNPRDAGGGAFF.

This chain connects TRBV5-1 to TRBJ2-5; TRBD1 matches 9 bases. V shed 3 bases, J shed 5 bases, and the junction held 5 bases outside the gene matches. Germline V gene data show CDR1 as SGHRS and CDR2 as YFSETQ. This CDR3 region has 14 residues. In DNA form, the CDR3 reads TGCGCCAGCAGCTACAGGGGGCTCGGGGAGACCCAGTACTTC. This gives the protein CASSYRGLGETQYF.

The chain employs TRBV5-1 and TRBJ2-7; D is ambiguous. Germline loops: CDR1 SGHRS, CDR2 YFSETQ. Trimming took 7 bases from V and 6 from J, leaving 8 bases between them. The CDR3 is 10 amino acids. The CDR3 DNA sequence: TGCGCCAGCTCAGACATCGAGCAGTACGTC. Its translation: CASSDIEQYV.

CDR3 DNA: TGTGCCAGCAGCCAAGGCGGGGAGCGTAAAGAGACCCAGTACTTC. It is translated as CASSQGGERKETQYF. The chain links TRBV3-1 (or the pseudogene TRBV3-2) to TRBJ2-5; D is perhaps TRBD2 (6 bases). Between the trimmed V and J ends, which lost 1 base and 3 bases, there was a span of 12 bases. Germline V gene lookup returns CDR1 LGHDT and CDR2 YNNKEL (reference sequence). This CDR3 has 15 amino acids.

The chain couples TRBV19 to TRBJ2-1, with D possibly matching TRBD1 (6 bases). The CDR3 is 16 amino acids. In germline, CDR1 is LNHDA, CDR2 SQIVND (reference sequence). Between the trimmed V and J ends, which lost 2 bases and 2 bases, there was a span of 13 bases. For the CDR3, the DNA is TGTGCCAGTAGTATATCAGGGGTGGTCCCCTACAATGAGCAGTTCTTC. It is translated as CASSISGVVPYNEQFF.

This chain's CDR3 is CASSPELGPGYTF. The CDR3 DNA reads TGTGCCAGCTCACCTGAGTTGGGGCCTGGCTACACCTTC. The chain links TRBV18 to TRBJ1-2; weak D call: TRBD1 (5 bases). Germline loops: CDR1 KGHSH, CDR2 LQKENI. This CDR3 has 13 amino acids. V was pared by 3 bases and J by 7 bases, with 12 bases between. The full variable domain, in which reference TRBV18 and TRBJ1-2 provide the parts outside the CDR3, is NAGVMQNPRHLVRRRGQEARLRCSPMKGHSHVYWYRQLPEEGLKFMVYLQKENIIDESGMPKERFSAEFPKEGPSILRIQQVVRGDSAAYFCASSPELGPGYTFGSGTRLTVV.